This T cell receptor beta chain derives from a study of blood T cell repertoires in COVID-19. CDR1 is LGHDT, CDR2 YNNKEL, per germline (reference sequence). V lost 4 bases to trimming and J lost 4 bases, with 20 bases between them. There are 17 residues in the CDR3. Clones were sequenced by immunoSEQ multiplex PCR, and TCRdb holds only the in-frame ones, with some missing. The top ten hold roughly 5.6% of the sample, which has 50,000 to 70,000 clones, roughly 82% seen once. This clonotype was obtained from an older woman with acute or convalescent COVID-19. The sample consisted of peripheral blood. The V and J genes are TRBV3-1 (or the pseudogene TRBV3-2) and TRBJ1-3; D possibly corresponds to TRBD1 (6 bases). The CDR3 here is CASSRGGRLPGGNTIYF. In DNA, the CDR3 is TGTGCCAGCAGCCGAGGGGGAAGGCTCCCGGGGGGAAACACCATATATTTT.